This TCR beta chain was retrieved from a study of control samples from healthy donors and cancer patients. Trimming stripped 1 base from V and 4 bases from J, with 14 bases between. This CDR3 is built from 16 residues. The germline V gene has CDR1 LGHDT and CDR2 YNNKEL (reference sequence). The method was immunoSEQ multiplex PCR; TCRdb's version includes in-frame clones alone and lacks a portion of them. The sample lists roughly 140,000 clones, roughly 92% seen once, with 2% to 2.5% in the top ten. The gene calls are TRBV3-1 (or the pseudogene TRBV3-2) and TRBJ2-4; TRBD2 is a possible D gene (5 bases). The receptor was isolated from a man aged 45-65 years in good health. Sequencing used blood. CDR3 in amino acids: CASSQGPGIQKNIQYF. CDR3 in DNA: TGTGCCAGCAGCCAAGGTCCGGGGATTCAAAAAAACATTCAGTACTTC.